The rows below give T cell receptor beta chains drawn from one sample of a study of blood T cell repertoires in COVID-19. Here immunoSEQ multiplex PCR was the method, and the copy in TCRdb shows in-frame clones only, minus some. The data hold around 250,000 clones, with around 90% observed a single time. The source material was PBMCs or T cells enriched from blood (not recorded which). The receptor source for this set is a human donor in a cohort exposed to, infected with or recovered from COVID-19 (not recorded which). The donor label of this sample is uncertain. Each CDR3 is given with its conserved first and last residue. Each record gives: D gene, V gene, clone size, J gene, CDR3 DNA, CDR3 protein. D genes are given only for firm matches. Not every row has a clone size; where given, it reads once, few, many or a size class.

d_call: .; v_call: TRBV24-1; clone_size: .; j_call: TRBJ2-1; cdr3_nt: TGTGCCACCAGTGACCAGGGGCCGTTTAACAATGAGCAGTTCTTC; cdr3_aa: CATSDQGPFNNEQFF
d_call: .; v_call: TRBV12-3/TRBV12-4; clone_size: .; j_call: TRBJ1-4; cdr3_nt: TGTGCCAGCAGCACTGCGGTGGGTGAAAAACTGTTTTTT; cdr3_aa: CASSTAVGEKLFF
d_call: .; v_call: TRBV19; clone_size: .; j_call: TRBJ1-2; cdr3_nt: TGTGCCAGTAGTTCCACAGCTAACTATGGCTACACCTTC; cdr3_aa: CASSSTANYGYTF
d_call: .; v_call: TRBV9; clone_size: .; j_call: TRBJ1-5; cdr3_nt: TGTGCCAGCAGCGTGGGCTCCGATAGCAATCAGCCCCAGCATTTT; cdr3_aa: CASSVGSDSNQPQHF
d_call: TRBD1; v_call: TRBV6-5; clone_size: .; j_call: TRBJ1-6; cdr3_nt: TGTGCCAGCAGCATACAGGGGGCCAGGTCACCCCTCCACTTT; cdr3_aa: CASSIQGARSPLHF
d_call: .; v_call: TRBV6-5; clone_size: .; j_call: TRBJ2-7; cdr3_nt: TGTGCCAGCGGGAGTCTCGCTAACGAGCAGTACTTC; cdr3_aa: CASGSLANEQYF
d_call: TRBD2; v_call: TRBV30; clone_size: .; j_call: TRBJ2-2; cdr3_nt: TGTGCCTGGAGCCCGGGACTAGCGGGCGGGGAGCTGTTTTTT; cdr3_aa: CAWSPGLAGGELFF
d_call: TRBD1; v_call: TRBV6-2/TRBV6-3; clone_size: .; j_call: TRBJ1-2; cdr3_nt: TGTGCCAGCAGCCGGACAGGGTGGTATGGCTACACCTTC; cdr3_aa: CASSRTGWYGYTF
d_call: .; v_call: TRBV30; clone_size: .; j_call: TRBJ1-3; cdr3_nt: TGTGCCTGGAGTCGTGGAGACTCTGGAAACACCATATATTTT; cdr3_aa: CAWSRGDSGNTIYF
d_call: TRBD1; v_call: TRBV4-3; clone_size: .; j_call: TRBJ1-2; cdr3_nt: TGCGCCAGCAGCCGGAATTTCGACAGGGCGGTGCGTGGCTACACCTTC; cdr3_aa: CASSRNFDRAVRGYTF
d_call: .; v_call: TRBV20-1; clone_size: .; j_call: TRBJ2-5; cdr3_nt: TGCAGTGCTAGTTGGTGGGCTGGGCCCCAAGAGACCCAGTACTTC; cdr3_aa: CSASWWAGPQETQYF
d_call: TRBD2; v_call: TRBV4-2; clone_size: once; j_call: TRBJ2-7; cdr3_nt: TGTGCCAGCAGCCAATACGGGGGGGCCAACGAGCAGTACTTC; cdr3_aa: CASSQYGGANEQYF
d_call: .; v_call: TRBV5-1; clone_size: .; j_call: TRBJ2-7; cdr3_nt: TGCGCCAGCAGAGGCGGCGTGTACGAGCAGTACTTC; cdr3_aa: CASRGGVYEQYF
d_call: TRBD1; v_call: TRBV4-3; clone_size: .; j_call: TRBJ2-7; cdr3_nt: TGCGCCAGCAGCCAAGATCCCGGGACAGGGCCGTCCTACGAGCAGTACTTC; cdr3_aa: CASSQDPGTGPSYEQYF
d_call: .; v_call: TRBV11-2; clone_size: once; j_call: TRBJ1-2; cdr3_nt: TGTGCCAGCAGCTTAGATCGGCAGGTTTATGGCTACACCTTC; cdr3_aa: CASSLDRQVYGYTF
d_call: .; v_call: TRBV6-6; clone_size: once; j_call: TRBJ2-5; cdr3_nt: TGTGCCAGCAGCGCGCAGGCAGAGACCCAGTACTTC; cdr3_aa: CASSAQAETQYF
d_call: TRBD2; v_call: TRBV19; clone_size: .; j_call: TRBJ2-5; cdr3_nt: TGTGCCAGTAGTATATTAGCGGGAAGGGGTCGGGGGACCCAGTACTTC; cdr3_aa: CASSILAGRGRGTQYF
d_call: TRBD1; v_call: TRBV11-3; clone_size: .; j_call: TRBJ1-2; cdr3_nt: TGTGCCAGGCGTTGGGACAGGGGATCATTTGGCTACACCTTC; cdr3_aa: CARRWDRGSFGYTF
d_call: .; v_call: TRBV7-9; clone_size: .; j_call: TRBJ2-5; cdr3_nt: TGTGCCAGCAGCCGAGGACTCCAAGAGACCCAGTACTTC; cdr3_aa: CASSRGLQETQYF
d_call: .; v_call: TRBV18; clone_size: .; j_call: TRBJ1-1; cdr3_nt: TGTGCCACGCCGAAGGTCTGGGACTTGGAAGAACGGAACACTGAAGCTTTCTTT; cdr3_aa: CATPKVWDLEERNTEAFF
d_call: .; v_call: TRBV4-1; clone_size: .; j_call: TRBJ1-2; cdr3_nt: TGCGCCAGCAGCCAAGAACCCCGGAACTATGGCTACACCTTC; cdr3_aa: CASSQEPRNYGYTF
d_call: .; v_call: TRBV7-2; clone_size: .; j_call: TRBJ2-5; cdr3_nt: TGTGCCAGCAGCTCCCTATTCGGAGAGACCCAGTACTTC; cdr3_aa: CASSSLFGETQYF
d_call: .; v_call: TRBV4-1; clone_size: .; j_call: TRBJ2-5; cdr3_nt: TGCGCCAGCAGCCAAGATCCCCGGGACATCCAAGAGACCCAGTACTTC; cdr3_aa: CASSQDPRDIQETQYF
d_call: TRBD2; v_call: TRBV20-1; clone_size: .; j_call: TRBJ2-7; cdr3_nt: TGCAGTGCTAGTCTAGCGGGGACCCCCGGGCAGTACTTC; cdr3_aa: CSASLAGTPGQYF
d_call: .; v_call: TRBV5-6; clone_size: .; j_call: TRBJ2-5; cdr3_nt: TGTGCCAGCAGCGGGTACGTAACAGGTCGAGAGGCAAGAGAGACCCAGTACTTC; cdr3_aa: CASSGYVTGREARETQYF
d_call: .; v_call: TRBV6-4; clone_size: .; j_call: TRBJ2-2; cdr3_nt: TGTGCCAGCAGTACCCAGGTCTTAACACCCGGGGAGCTGTTTTTT; cdr3_aa: CASSTQVLTPGELFF
d_call: TRBD2; v_call: TRBV4-3; clone_size: .; j_call: TRBJ2-2; cdr3_nt: TGCGCCAGCAGCCAAACTAGCGGGGGAGCGAACACCGGGGAGCTGTTTTTT; cdr3_aa: CASSQTSGGANTGELFF
d_call: .; v_call: TRBV19; clone_size: .; j_call: TRBJ2-1; cdr3_nt: TGTGCCAGTAGTATGACAGCAATCGATGAGCAGTTCTTC; cdr3_aa: CASSMTAIDEQFF
d_call: .; v_call: TRBV9; clone_size: .; j_call: TRBJ1-2; cdr3_nt: TGTGCCAGCAGCCCAAGGGAGACCCGCGAATTATATGGCTACACCTTC; cdr3_aa: CASSPRETRELYGYTF